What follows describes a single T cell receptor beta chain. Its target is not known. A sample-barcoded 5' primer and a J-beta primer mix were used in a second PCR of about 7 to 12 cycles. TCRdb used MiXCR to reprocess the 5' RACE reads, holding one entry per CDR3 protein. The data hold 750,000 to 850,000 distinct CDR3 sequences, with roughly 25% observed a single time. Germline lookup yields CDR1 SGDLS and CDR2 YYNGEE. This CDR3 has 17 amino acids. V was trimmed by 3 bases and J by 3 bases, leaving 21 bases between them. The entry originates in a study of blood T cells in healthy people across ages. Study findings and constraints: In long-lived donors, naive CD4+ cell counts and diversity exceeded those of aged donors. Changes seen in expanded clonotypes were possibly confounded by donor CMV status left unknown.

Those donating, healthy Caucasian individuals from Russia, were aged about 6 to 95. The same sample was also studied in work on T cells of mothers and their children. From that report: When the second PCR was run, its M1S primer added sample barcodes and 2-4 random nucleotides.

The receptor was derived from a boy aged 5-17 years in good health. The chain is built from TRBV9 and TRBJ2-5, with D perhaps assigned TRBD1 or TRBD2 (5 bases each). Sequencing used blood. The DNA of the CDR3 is TGTGCCAGCAGCGCCCTCGGGACCAACTGGATGGAAGAGACCCAGTACTTC. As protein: CASSALGTNWMEETQYF.